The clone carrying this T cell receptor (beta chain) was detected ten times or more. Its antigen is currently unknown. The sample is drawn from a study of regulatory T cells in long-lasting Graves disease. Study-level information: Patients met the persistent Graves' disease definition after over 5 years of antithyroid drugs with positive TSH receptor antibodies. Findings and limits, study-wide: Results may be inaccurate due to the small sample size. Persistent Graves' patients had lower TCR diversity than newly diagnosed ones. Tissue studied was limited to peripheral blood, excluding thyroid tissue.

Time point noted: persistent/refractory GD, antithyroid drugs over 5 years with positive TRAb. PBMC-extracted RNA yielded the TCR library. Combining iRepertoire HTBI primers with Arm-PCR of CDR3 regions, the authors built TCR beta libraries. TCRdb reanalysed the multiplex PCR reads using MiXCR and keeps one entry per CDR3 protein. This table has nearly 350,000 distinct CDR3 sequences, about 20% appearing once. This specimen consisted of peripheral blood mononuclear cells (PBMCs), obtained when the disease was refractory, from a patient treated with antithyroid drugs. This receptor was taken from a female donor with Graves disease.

CDR3 sequence reads: CATEGAGYEQYF. The CDR3, as DNA: TGTGCCACCGAGGGGGCAGGGTACGAGCAGTACTTC. This rearrangement joins TRBV6-1 to TRBJ2-7, with 7 nucleotides matching TRBD1. The CDR3 sequence is 12 residues long. Germline V gene sequence: CDR1 MNHNS, CDR2 SASEGT. With 10 bases clipped from V and 4 bases from J, the junction kept 7 bases outside the gene matches.